This T cell receptor (beta chain) derives from a study of T cells in localized non-small cell lung cancer. General study points: Appearances in adjacent lung were noted for a median approximately 61 of the top 100 tumor clones. Because researchers sequenced only one region of the tumor, heterogeneity is still possible. Prolonged overall survival went with higher T cell density in the blood.

Turning to this clone: Its antigen remains unidentified.

Some clones are missing from TCRdb's copy, which holds only in-frame ones; the method was immunoSEQ multiplex PCR. The profile shows 75,000 to 90,000 clones, about 83% of them singletons. Germline V gives CDR1 SGHRS, CDR2 YFSETQ. The CDR3 is made up of 14 amino acids. Unmatched junction bases numbered 7, after V lost 2 bases and J lost 7 bases. The rearrangement joins TRBV5-1 to TRBJ1-2, with TRBD1 matching over 8 bases. This clonotype originated in a man aged 35 to 70 with stage I lung adenocarcinoma. Sequences were derived from peripheral blood, sampled before any cancer treatment. CDR3 coding DNA: TGCGCCAGCAGCTTTGGAGACAGGGGCGGTGGCTACACCTTC. This gives the protein CASSFGDRGGGYTF.